Listed below are T cell receptor beta chains from one sample, sequenced in a study of blood T cell repertoires in COVID-19. Generated by immunoSEQ multiplex PCR, the TCRdb table keeps only in-frame clones and is missing some. In the table there are about 240,000 clones, about 90% of which are singletons. The sample comprised peripheral blood. These receptors originate from a man aged 55 to 70 who had recovered from COVID-19. Both conserved end residues are part of each CDR3. The D gene is left open where the match is weak. Expanded clones get a size class; other rows say once, few or many, or leave the size out.

.,.,TRBV28,TRBJ1-2,CASSTRGWIGGYTF,TGTGCCAGCAGTACGCGGGGGTGGATCGGAGGCTACACCTTC
TRBD2,once,TRBV5-1,TRBJ2-3,CASSYLAGGGSGTQYF,TGCGCCAGCAGCTACCTAGCGGGGGGAGGTAGTGGTACGCAGTATTTT
TRBD1,.,TRBV18,TRBJ1-4,CASSPPVGTGGAKTNEKLFF,TGTGCCAGCTCACCACCGGTTGGGACAGGGGGCGCAAAAACTAATGAAAAACTGTTTTTT
TRBD1,once,TRBV24-1,TRBJ2-3,CATSDWDRGHTQYF,TGTGCCACCAGTGACTGGGACAGGGGGCATACGCAGTATTTT
.,.,TRBV5-1,TRBJ2-7,CASSPSPAPVAHEQYF,TGCGCCAGCAGCCCCTCCCCGGCCCCCGTAGCTCACGAGCAGTACTTC
.,few,TRBV5-1,TRBJ1-1,CASSLAGDRDTEAFF,TGCGCCAGCAGCTTGGCCGGTGATCGGGACACTGAAGCTTTCTTT
.,.,TRBV19,TRBJ2-5,CASRGGGETQYF,TGTGCCAGTAGGGGGGGAGGAGAGACCCAGTACTTC
.,.,TRBV9,TRBJ2-2,CASSVTSSPTGELFF,TGTGCCAGCAGCGTTACTAGCTCACCGACCGGGGAGCTGTTTTTT
TRBD1,.,TRBV5-8,TRBJ2-1,CASSFRTGSYNEQFF,TGTGCCAGCAGCTTTCGGACAGGCTCCTACAATGAGCAGTTCTTC
TRBD1,few,TRBV7-8,TRBJ2-1,CASSLEQGVVPVEQFF,TGTGCCAGCAGCTTAGAACAGGGGGTTGTTCCGGTTGAGCAGTTCTTC
.,few,TRBV7-9,TRBJ1-1,CASSFTGNTEAFF,TGTGCCAGCAGCTTCACAGGGAACACTGAAGCTTTCTTT
TRBD1,.,TRBV6-5,TRBJ2-4,CASRAGGWQNIQYF,TGTGCCAGCAGAGCAGGGGGCTGGCAAAACATTCAGTACTTC
TRBD2,.,TRBV5-4,TRBJ2-1,CASSLERGGSYNEQFF,TGTGCCAGCAGCTTGGAGCGGGGGGGCTCCTACAATGAGCAGTTCTTC
TRBD2,.,TRBV5-1,TRBJ2-3,CASSLQSAGAVTDTQYF,TGCGCCAGCAGCTTGCAGTCAGCGGGGGCGGTCACAGATACGCAGTATTTT
.,.,TRBV18,TRBJ1-2,CASRGDDAYGYTF,TGTGCCAGCCGGGGGGACGACGCGTATGGCTACACCTTC
TRBD2,.,TRBV20-1,TRBJ2-7,CSASASSGGAPAEYF,TGCAGTGCTAGTGCCTCTAGCGGGGGGGCCCCCGCGGAATACTTC
TRBD2,.,TRBV3-1/TRBV3-2,TRBJ2-7,CASSLPTLAGTREQYF,TGTGCCAGCAGCCTGCCAACACTAGCGGGGACCCGAGAGCAGTACTTC
.,.,TRBV7-2,TRBJ2-2,CASSWRSGELFF,TGTGCCAGCAGCTGGAGGTCCGGGGAGCTGTTTTTT
TRBD1,.,TRBV24-1,TRBJ1-2,CATSDADRVGGYTF,TGTGCCACCAGTGATGCGGACAGGGTTGGCGGCTACACCTTC
.,.,TRBV6-5,TRBJ1-1,CASSYEAYSEAFF,TGTGCCAGCAGTTACGAGGCTTATTCTGAAGCTTTCTTT
.,.,TRBV30,TRBJ1-4,CAGTGLRSGEKLFF,TGTGCCGGGACCGGACTCCGGTCGGGCGAAAAACTGTTTTTT
TRBD1,.,TRBV5-1,TRBJ1-3,CASSLTGGSGNTIYF,TGCGCCAGCAGCCTAACAGGGGGTTCTGGAAACACCATATATTTT
.,.,TRBV7-7,TRBJ2-5,CASSLALSPQETQYF,TGTGCCAGCAGCTTAGCGCTGAGTCCCCAAGAGACCCAGTACTTC
TRBD1,.,TRBV18,TRBJ1-1,CASSPPIVNTGARAFF,TGTGCCAGCTCACCACCCATAGTTAATACAGGGGCGAGAGCTTTCTTT
.,.,TRBV27,TRBJ1-1,CASSPTGTTTEAFF,TGTGCCAGCAGTCCAACAGGGACGACGACTGAAGCTTTCTTT
TRBD1,.,TRBV18,TRBJ2-1,CASSPGQGAYNEQFF,TGTGCCAGCTCACCAGGGCAGGGGGCGTACAATGAGCAGTTCTTC
.,.,TRBV30,TRBJ2-1,CAWSVRSDSPEQFF,TGTGCCTGGAGTGTACGATCGGACAGCCCAGAGCAGTTCTTC
TRBD2,.,TRBV24-1,TRBJ2-3,CATSDPGLAGGTDTQYF,TGTGCCACCAGTGATCCGGGACTAGCGGGGGGCACAGATACGCAGTATTTT
.,.,TRBV5-6,TRBJ2-7,CASSLLAGQSYEQYF,TGTGCCAGCAGCTTGTTGGCGGGCCAATCCTACGAGCAGTACTTC
.,.,TRBV5-4,TRBJ1-1,CASSNLDSLNTEAFF,TGTGCCAGCAGCAACCTGGACAGTCTAAACACTGAAGCTTTCTTT
TRBD1,.,TRBV6-2/TRBV6-3,TRBJ1-1,CASRPGTGRSKAFF,TGTGCCAGCAGACCTGGGACAGGGAGGAGTAAAGCTTTCTTT
.,.,TRBV30,TRBJ2-7,CAFMPGQKYEQYF,TGTGCCTTCATGCCGGGACAAAAGTACGAGCAGTACTTC
.,.,TRBV5-1,TRBJ1-3,CASNGGGNTIYF,TGCGCCAGCAACGGGGGTGGAAACACCATATATTTT
.,.,TRBV19,TRBJ1-1,CASRRVGATTEAFF,TGTGCCAGTAGGCGTGTGGGGGCGACCACTGAAGCTTTCTTT
TRBD1,few,TRBV6-1,TRBJ1-4,CASSDRDRGVEKLFF,TGTGCCAGCAGTGACCGAGACAGGGGAGTGGAAAAACTGTTTTTT
TRBD2,.,TRBV5-1,TRBJ2-3,CASKFGLAGPPDTQYF,TGCGCCAGCAAATTCGGACTAGCGGGCCCGCCAGATACGCAGTATTTT
.,.,TRBV3-1/TRBV3-2,TRBJ1-4,CASSQGPFEKLFF,TGTGCCAGCAGCCAAGGTCCGTTTGAAAAACTGTTTTTT
.,.,TRBV6-5,TRBJ2-7,CASGDFHEQYF,TGTGCCAGCGGGGACTTTCACGAGCAGTACTTC
.,.,TRBV7-9,TRBJ1-1,CASSSQGSTEAFF,TGTGCCAGCAGCTCACAGGGTAGCACTGAAGCTTTCTTT
TRBD1,.,TRBV11-3,TRBJ2-3,CASSFRGQGSTDTQYF,TGTGCCAGCAGCTTCCGAGGACAGGGGAGCACAGATACGCAGTATTTT
TRBD2,few,TRBV5-1,TRBJ2-7,CASRAGAAGGGEQYF,TGCGCCAGCAGAGCGGGGGCCGCCGGAGGAGGCGAGCAGTACTTC
.,.,TRBV2,TRBJ1-2,CASRAGGYTF,TGTGCCAGCAGGGCCGGGGGCTACACCTTC
.,.,TRBV5-1,TRBJ1-1,CASSHVTGDLEAFF,TGCGCCAGCAGCCACGTTACAGGAGACCTTGAAGCTTTCTTT
.,.,TRBV6-5,TRBJ2-2,CASSRIRFGELFF,TGTGCCAGCAGCCGAATTAGATTCGGGGAGCTGTTTTTT
TRBD1,.,TRBV7-2,TRBJ2-5,CASSLAGGYQETQYF,TGTGCCAGCAGCTTAGCAGGGGGCTACCAAGAGACCCAGTACTTC